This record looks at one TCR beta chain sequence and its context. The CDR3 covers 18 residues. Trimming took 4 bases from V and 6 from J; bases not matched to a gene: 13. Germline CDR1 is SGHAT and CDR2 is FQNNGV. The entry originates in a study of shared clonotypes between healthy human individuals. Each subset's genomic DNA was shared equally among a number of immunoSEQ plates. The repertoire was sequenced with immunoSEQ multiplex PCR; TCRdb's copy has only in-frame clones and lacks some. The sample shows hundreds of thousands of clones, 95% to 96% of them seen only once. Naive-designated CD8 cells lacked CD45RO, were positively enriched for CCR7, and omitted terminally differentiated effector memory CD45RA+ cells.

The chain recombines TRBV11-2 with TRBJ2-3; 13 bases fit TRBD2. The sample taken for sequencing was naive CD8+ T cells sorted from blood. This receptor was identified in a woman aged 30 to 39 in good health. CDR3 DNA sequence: TGTGCCAGCAGCTGGACAAGACTAGCGGGAGGTCCAAGGGATACGCAGTATTTT. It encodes CASSWTRLAGGPRDTQYF.